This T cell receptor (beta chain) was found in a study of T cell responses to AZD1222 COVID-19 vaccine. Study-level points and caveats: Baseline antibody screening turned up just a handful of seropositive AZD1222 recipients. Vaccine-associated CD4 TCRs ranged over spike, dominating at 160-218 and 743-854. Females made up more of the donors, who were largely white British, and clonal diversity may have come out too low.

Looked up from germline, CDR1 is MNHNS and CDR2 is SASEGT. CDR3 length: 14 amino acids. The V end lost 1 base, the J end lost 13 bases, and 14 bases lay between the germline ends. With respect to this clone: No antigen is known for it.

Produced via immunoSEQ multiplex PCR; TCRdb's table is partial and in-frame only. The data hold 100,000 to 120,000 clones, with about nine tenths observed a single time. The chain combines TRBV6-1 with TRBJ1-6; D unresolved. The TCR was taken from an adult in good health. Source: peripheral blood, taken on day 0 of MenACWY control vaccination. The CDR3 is CASSEERRLSPLHF. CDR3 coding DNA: TGTGCCAGCAGTGAAGAACGCAGGCTCTCGCCCCTCCACTTT.